This TCR beta chain comes out of a study of cytomegalovirus exposure and HLA in healthy donors (dated by TCRdb to 2016 to 2017). For context, the study as a whole: According to an earlier analysis of several hundred of the donors, about 170 million T cells yielded approximately 120 million unique TCR beta sequences and 276 Gb of sequence data. Approximately 310 gigabases of sequencing data and around 87 million unique TCR sequences were included in an early release covering around 600 HLA-typed donors. Of the 300 to 400 genotyped donors, over 65% fell in the genetic ancestry cluster associated with self-reported Caucasian donors. The study aimed to test whether cataloging public T cell receptors could reveal signatures of past pathogen exposure. The T cell repertoires of under 750 subjects were profiled by immunosequencing and related to cytomegalovirus serostatus. A separate validation cohort of 100 to 150 different subjects was used in addition to the roughly 720-subject first cohort. To predict cytomegalovirus infection status, the study combined high-throughput TCR immunosequencing, statistical association of individual TCRs with disease status, and machine learning. A later analysis re-examined previously published TCR beta repertoires from about 700 donors and added high-resolution HLA genotyping to investigate patterns of TCR occurrence. In the later analysis, no new phenotypic data were used to find candidate immune exposures; instead, reliance was placed on TCR beta sequences and their occurrence across donors. An earlier analysis of 587 of the donors used high-throughput TCR beta sequencing to judge whether each TCR beta V gene segment behaved as functional or pseudogenic. Donor age, sex, ethnicity and CMV serostatus were compiled together with the repertoire data. In a later genetic analysis, genome-wide SNP genotypes for about 60% of the 666 donors were used, and that subset was treated as a discovery cohort. Every repertoire in the discovery cohort had been generated on one and the same sequencing platform. HLA typing covered class I and class II loci at four-digit resolution. Typing coverage varied by locus: roughly 620-640 donors for A, B, C, DRB1 and DQB1; roughly 500 for DQA1; 606 for DPA1; around 450 for DPB1. Because of strong linkage in the cohort, roughly five DR-DQ haplotypes were treated as single units for association and clustering. On average, roughly 250,000 unique TCR beta nucleotide sequences were sequenced per donor among a few hundred genotyped donors of the cohort, with about 19% of those sequences being non-productive. The study at large found these results: About 17 rarely observed V segments, including chromosome 9 orphons, were excluded from the earlier analysis of just under 600 of the donors because counts were too low. A further reported finding was that TCR beta sequences accurately predicted the HLA-A and HLA-B alleles for most subjects in the first cohort. A total of about 180 TCR beta chains were listed by the study as associated with cytomegalovirus. Correlated functional status among segregating V segments might be attributable to linkage disequilibrium, but an unknown experimental factor could not be ruled out. In a later analysis, most CMV-associated TCR beta chains were found to appear HLA-restricted, with HLA associations seemingly driven largely by CMV exposure. Sequencing depth was assumed to be roughly uniform across donors in the presence/absence analyses, though that assumption may not hold. In a later analysis, more than 15,000 TCR beta sequences were associated with specific HLA alleles at a false discovery rate of 0.05. In a later genetic analysis, a missense DCLRE1C variant was associated with V-gene and J-gene trimming of TCR beta chains, and the association was replicated in an independent cohort. A later genetic analysis reported fewer N-insertions in productive TCRs among donors in an Asian-associated ancestry cluster than the approximately 700-donor mean. The cohort was sequenced for TCR beta chains only, and without alpha or paired-chain data the features that could be detected were limited. Most TCR sequences were seen in very few donors, while some public TCRs were found in many individuals. Because HLA typing was missing for some donors at each locus, association tests included only the typed subset. According to a later analysis, TCR association rates differed among HLA loci, with DRB1 alleles showing the most associated TCRs and HLA-C alleles showing the fewest. Several of the top co-occurrence clusters appeared to be linked to parvovirus B19, influenza, CMV and Epstein-Barr virus, according to a later analysis. It was suggested by the authors that the approach could potentially be generalized to other disease states and immunological phenotypes. When HLA alleles, especially DR and DQ, strongly co-occurred, attributing TCR associations to individual alleles was difficult. CMV serostatus was the only immune exposure information available for the cohort. Cytomegalovirus status was reported to be diagnosed by the classifier with high specificity and sensitivity in both the original and validation cohorts. Compared with equally common non-associated chains, HLA-associated TCR beta chains in a later analysis were more clonally expanded and had lower generation probabilities. In vitro tests confirmed that three of the cytomegalovirus-associated TCR beta chains recognize cytomegalovirus antigens. In an earlier analysis of 587 of the donors, most TCR beta V segments appeared in productive rearrangements about 90% or about 30% of the time, broadly matching IMGT annotations. A cluster of highly shared sequence variants was judged likely to be a technical artifact of the sequencing pipeline.

The cohort consisted of 650 to 850 healthy bone marrow donors. All cohort members were sampled while nominally healthy, although unrecorded immune exposures were likely present. The donor was CMV seropositive and was included in the group of 250 to 300 seropositive cohort members. Each donor provided a peripheral blood sample, and peripheral blood mononuclear cells were used for TCR beta sequencing. The Qiagen DNeasy Blood Extraction Kit was used to extract genomic DNA from the blood cell samples. Worth noting for this clone: The clone's antigen remains unknown.

Receptors were amplified or captured by the immunoSEQ multiplex PCR assay. A mixture of 60 forward primers for TCR Vbeta segments and 13 reverse primers for TCR Jbeta segments was used in the multiplex PCR. The CDR3 region of rearranged TCR beta genes was amplified from genomic DNA by a multiplex PCR assay. The Illumina HiSeq System was used to sequence the amplified TCR beta libraries as 87-base-pair reads. As for the authors' bioinformatics: A later analysis tallied roughly 76 million unique TCR beta chains across the 640 or so repertoires, and approximately 12 million of those chains were shared by two or more donors. Raw reads were error-corrected and collapsed into unique sequences by a nearest-neighbor algorithm in which closely related sequences were merged to remove PCR and sequencing errors. Alignment of CDR3 sequences to IMGT reference sequences was used to assign V, D and J gene segments. For a sequence to be retained, a match of at least six nucleotides was required to both a V gene segment and a J gene segment. A rearrangement was called productive if the CDR3 had no stop codons and remained in frame with V and J, and every other rearrangement was called non-productive. Following IMGT convention, CDR3 was defined as the stretch from the second conserved V-encoded cysteine up to the conserved J-encoded phenylalanine. The earlier analysis of 500 to 600 of the donors excluded sequences that lacked an unambiguous match to a single V gene segment. An earlier analysis of a few hundred of the donors called V segments functional above 56.7% productive rearrangements and segregating when the between-donor standard deviation exceeded 5%. A statistical classification framework was built for diagnosing cytomegalovirus status from the catalog of TCR beta chain sequences. In a later analysis, TCR nucleotide sequences were compared against IMGT/GENE-DB human TR gene sequences so that V and J genes could be assigned. In a later analysis, CDR3 sequences and most-parsimonious VDJ recombination scenarios were assigned using the TCRdist pipeline. In a later analysis, each TCR beta chain was defined by its CDR3 amino acid sequence together with its V-gene family, and reads lacking a unique V-gene family were excluded. A later analysis removed over 500 highly shared, low-generation-probability nucleotide sequences to deal with suspected cross-contamination and a sequencing artifact. In a later analysis, a clonal expansion index for each public chain was calculated from normalized within-repertoire ranks of inferred template counts. In a later analysis, generation probabilities were computed with a VDJ recombination model fitted to out-of-frame rearrangements, and the resulting probabilities were checked against IGoR. Hypergeometric tests were used in a later analysis to score TCR-TCR, TCR-HLA and TCR-CMV co-occurrence, with a repertoire-size bias correction applied to the TCR pairs. To estimate false discovery rates, a later analysis permuted the HLA or CMV assignments 20 times. In a later analysis, co-occurring TCRs were grouped using DBSCAN, and TCRdist sequence similarity was added for clustering within HLA-allele-positive subsets. For co-occurrence clustering, repertoires with fewer than 30,000 or more than 120,000 public chains were excluded, along with five repertoires with anomalous nucleotide sharing. Imported from immuneACCESS, the table was reduced by TCRdb to in-frame sequences with V and J called. These copies leave out some clones; in studies compared against another copy, an unresolved V gene accounts for under half, and the cause of the remainder is not known. The V and J calls and clone size are taken from that table; D and trimming were inferred from the DNA. The sample's table covers 220,000 or so clones. The ten largest clones capture about 1.1% of the sample.

Sequencing was done on a sample of PBMCs. The receptor was derived from a girl under 10 years old in good health and CMV-seropositive.

The CDR3 here reads CAAGGRGYTQYF. The nucleotides read TGTGCAGCGGGGGGAAGGGGATATACGCAGTATTTT. The V and J genes are TRBV27 and TRBJ2-3; TRBD2 fits 9 bases in the junction. Taken from cysteine to phenylalanine, the CDR3 has 12 residues. The kept DNA is CDR3 alone, 36 bases in frame from the first base. For CDR1 and CDR2, the germline V gene (reference sequence) lists MNHEY and SMNVEV.